Presented here are 19 T cell receptor beta chains from one specimen sequenced in a study of CD8 T cells in Susac syndrome. An amount of RNA that ranged from about 0.45 to 1 ug was reverse transcribed with random hexamers. TCRdb redid the calling of the immunoSEQ multiplex PCR reads with MiXCR, one entry per CDR3 protein. In the table there are some 150,000 distinct CDR3 sequences, over 90% of which are singletons. Sequencing was performed on CD4+ T cells from PBMCs. The receptor source for this set is a human donor with Susac syndrome.

The chain carries TRBV20-1 and TRBJ1-4; 7 bases map to TRBD1. Germline V lookup: CDR1 DFQATT, CDR2 SNEGSKA (reference sequence). The length of the CDR3 is 15 residues. V shed 5 bases, J shed 4 bases, and the junction held 10 bases outside the gene matches. CDR3 loop: CSAWDSSTLNEKLFF. Written as DNA, the CDR3 is TGCAGTGCTTGGGACAGCTCCACCCTTAATGAAAAACTGTTTTTT.

CDR3 residues: CASSQVFGNQPQHF. The CDR3 DNA is TGCGCCAGCAGCCAAGTGTTTGGCAATCAGCCCCAGCATTTT. The V and J genes are TRBV4-1 and TRBJ1-5; D unclear. This CDR3 has 14 residues. The germline CDR1 and CDR2 sequences are MGHRA and YSYEKL. Trimming shortened V by 1 base and J by 2 bases, and 6 bases separated the two germline ends.

The table lists this clonotype with a few counts. V gene TRBV20-1 combines with J gene TRBJ1-4; D is possibly TRBD1 (5 bases). The CDR3 is made up of 13 amino acids. Trimming left V 3 bases short and J 3 bases short, with 8 bases between. CDR1 and CDR2 (germline): DFQATT, SNEGSKA (reference sequence). CDR3 coding DNA: TGCAGTGCTAGGGAGGGGTCTAATGAAAAACTGTTTTTT. This encodes CSAREGSNEKLFF.

This clonotype has a single count. The genes are TRBV13 and TRBJ2-3; maybe TRBD2 (5 bases). Germline V gives CDR1 PRHDT, CDR2 FYEKMQ (reference sequence). The CDR3 consists of 17 residues. Trimming removed 5 bases from V and 3 bases from J, with 21 bases in between. The CDR3: CASSHQFYGNLTDTQYF. DNA of the CDR3: TGTGCCAGCAGCCACCAATTTTACGGGAACTTGACAGATACGCAGTATTTT.

The chain combines TRBV3-1 with TRBJ2-7; the match to TRBD1 covers 7 bases. The CDR3 is 16 amino acids. Germline V CDR1 and CDR2: LGHDT, YNNKEL (reference sequence). The V segment lost 4 bases and the J segment 0 bases; nucleotides outside the gene matches: 9. CDR3 nucleotides: TGTGCCAGCAGCCCATATGGGACAGTGAGCTCCTACGAGCAGTACTTC. Residues: CASSPYGTVSSYEQYF.

The rearrangement joins TRBV14 to TRBJ2-6; weak D call: TRBD2 (6 bases). Germline assignment: CDR1 SGHDN and CDR2 FVKESK. V was trimmed by 5 bases and J by 1 base, leaving 12 bases between them. This CDR3 contains 16 residues. CDR3 in DNA: TGTGCCAGCAGCTACGGTGGGGGGTCTGGGGCCAACGTCCTGACTTTC. This sequence encodes CASSYGGGSGANVLTF.

The sample holds a few counts of this clonotype. V usage is TRBV3-1 and J usage is TRBJ2-5; D remains unclear. CDR3 length equals 12 residues. V lost 4 bases and J 2 bases, leaving 5 bases between the germline ends. Germline V gives CDR1 LGHDT, CDR2 YNNKEL (reference sequence). For the CDR3, the DNA is TGTGCCAGCAGCCGGTTACAAGAGACCCAGTACTTC. The encoded protein is CASSRLQETQYF.

This sequence joins TRBV2 and TRBJ1-1, with 8 bases matching TRBD1. The ends lost 6 bases at V and 11 bases at J; junction bases unmatched: 5. Germline CDR1 and CDR2: SNHLY and FYNNEI. The CDR3 loop spans 11 amino acids. This chain's CDR3 is CASSPDRDAFF. CDR3 bases: TGTGCCAGCAGCCCGGACAGGGACGCTTTCTTT.

This sequence joins TRBV4-3 and TRBJ2-2; tentatively, D is TRBD2 (5 bases). Trimming stripped 4 bases from V and 2 bases from J, with 14 bases between. This CDR3 comprises 16 residues. Germline assignment: CDR1 LGHNA and CDR2 YSLEER. CDR3 amino acids: CASSPREGLNTGELFF. The CDR3 nucleotides are TGCGCCAGCAGCCCAAGGGAAGGACTCAACACCGGGGAGCTGTTTTTT.

Here the CDR3 reads CASSLAGHGTDTQYF. CDR3 in DNA: TGTGCCAGCAGCTTAGCGGGGCACGGCACAGATACGCAGTATTTT. The chain recombines TRBV7-3 with TRBJ2-3; perhaps TRBD2 as D (6 bases). The CDR3 consists of 15 residues. Trimming took off 2 bases at V and 1 base at J, with 10 bases between the two ends. Looked up from germline, CDR1 is SGHTA and CDR2 is FQGTGA.

There are a few counts of this clonotype. The V call is TRBV11-2, the J call TRBJ1-2; 8 bases line up with TRBD1. The length of the CDR3 is 15 residues. CDR1 and CDR2 (germline): SGHAT, FQNNGV. Losses at the gene ends were 0 bases for V and 8 bases for J; bases not matched to a gene: 8. CDR3 in DNA: TGTGCCAGCAGCTTAGACTCTTGGACAGGGCAAGGCTACACCTTC. Translated: CASSLDSWTGQGYTF.

The V gene is TRBV20-1, the J gene TRBJ2-1; D not certain. The CDR3 totals 11 residues. The V and J ends lost 1 base and 9 bases respectively, with 7 bases between them. Germline V gene sequence: CDR1 DFQATT, CDR2 SNEGSKA (reference sequence). The CDR3 DNA is TGCAGTGCTAGAGGTCGGATTGAGCAGTTCTTC. This codes for CSARGRIEQFF.

CDR3 sequence (DNA): TGCGCCAGCAGCCACCCGTTGATGAACACTGAAGCTTTCTTT. As protein: CASSHPLMNTEAFF. The chain carries TRBV4-1 and TRBJ1-1; the D is unclear. The CDR3 covers 14 residues. CDR1 and CDR2 from the germline V gene are MGHRA and YSYEKL. Deletions cut 3 bases from V and 0 bases from J, with 8 bases between.

The count of this clonotype is one. The rearrangement joins TRBV2 to TRBJ2-5; the D gene is possibly TRBD1 (6 bases). CDR1 SNHLY and CDR2 FYNNEI come from the germline V gene. There are 15 residues in the CDR3. Trimming removed 0 bases at V and 5 bases at J, with 13 bases between. This CDR3 is CASSEAGAGGETQYF. As DNA, the CDR3 is TGTGCCAGCAGTGAAGCCGGGGCTGGGGGCGAGACCCAGTACTTC.

The chain combines TRBV15 with TRBJ2-4; D remains ambiguous. This CDR3 is built from 13 residues. The V gene's germline CDR1 is LNHNV and CDR2 YYDKDF (reference sequence). Trimming took 0 bases from V and 11 from J, leaving 11 bases between them. CDR3 sequence reads: CATSRDRTVVQYF. CDR3 nucleotides: TGTGCCACCAGCAGAGATCGTACCGTCGTTCAGTACTTC.

Regarding this clonotype: Relative to the germline gene, one junction end is altered; a read error may explain this. The gene calls are TRBV7-7 and TRBJ2-3; TRBD2 is a possible D gene (5 bases). The CDR3 is 13 amino acids. Per germline, CDR1 SSHAT and CDR2 FNYEAQ (reference sequence). CDR3 residues: CASSLAYTDTQYF. The CDR3 nucleotides read TGTGCTAGCAGCTTAGCGTACACAGATACGCAGTATTTT.

The chain has TRBV28 and TRBJ2-1; the D is unclear. Per the germline V gene, CDR1 is MDHEN and CDR2 is SYDVKM. This CDR3 is built from 11 residues. Trimming removed 2 bases from V and 12 bases from J, with 8 bases in between. This CDR3 reads CASSLQSSQFF. CDR3 coding DNA: TGTGCCAGCAGTTTACAGTCATCGCAGTTCTTC.

The V call is TRBV6-6, the J call TRBJ2-7; D remains ambiguous. Germline V lookup: CDR1 MNHNY, CDR2 SVGAGI (reference sequence). V lost 3 bases to trimming and J lost 0 bases, with 3 bases between them. The CDR3 extends over 12 amino acids. In DNA, the CDR3 is TGTGCCAGCAGTTATATCTCCTACGAGCAGTACTTC. It translates to CASSYISYEQYF.

V and J are TRBV11-2 and TRBJ2-2; D is tentatively TRBD1 or TRBD2 (5 bases each). Deletions cut 3 bases from V and 5 bases from J, with 10 bases between. CDR1 and CDR2 (germline): SGHAT, FQNNGV. The CDR3 is 14 residues long. Written as DNA, the CDR3 is TGTGCCAGCAGCTTGAGGGGACCTACCGGGGAGCTGTTTTTT. Translated: CASSLRGPTGELFF.